This TCR beta chain appears in the sequencing data of a study of cytomegalovirus exposure and HLA in healthy donors. The CDR3 extends over 15 amino acids. CDR1 and CDR2 from the germline V gene are SGDLS and YYNGEE. V lost 0 bases to trimming and J lost 4 bases, with 11 bases between them. Profiling relied on immunoSEQ multiplex PCR, and the TCRdb table lists in-frame clones only, not all of them. The repertoire consists of roughly 59,000 clones, with over 90% occurring once and the leading ten covering 5.3%. This clone was counted a single time. Antigen unknown. Findings of the study overall: Reports credit the classifier with highly specific, highly sensitive diagnosis of cytomegalovirus status.

The chain is built from TRBV9 and TRBJ1-5, with unresolved D. The sequenced sample was PBMCs. The receptor was derived from a man aged 18 to 30 in good health and CMV-seropositive. The CDR3 here is CASSVDGGLNQPQHF. The CDR3 region has the DNA TGTGCCAGCAGCGTAGACGGAGGATTAAATCAGCCCCAGCATTTT.